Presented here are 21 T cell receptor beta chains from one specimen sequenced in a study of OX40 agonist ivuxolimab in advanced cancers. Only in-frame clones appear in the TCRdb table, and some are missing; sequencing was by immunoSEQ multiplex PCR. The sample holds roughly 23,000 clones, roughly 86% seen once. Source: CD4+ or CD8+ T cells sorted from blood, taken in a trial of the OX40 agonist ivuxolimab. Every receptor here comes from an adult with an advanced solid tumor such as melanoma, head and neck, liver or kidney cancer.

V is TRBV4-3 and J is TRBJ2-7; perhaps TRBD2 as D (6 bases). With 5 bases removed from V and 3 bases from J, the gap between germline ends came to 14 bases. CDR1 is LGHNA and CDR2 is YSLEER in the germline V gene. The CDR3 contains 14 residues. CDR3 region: CASSAGTGDYEQYF. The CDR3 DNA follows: TGCGCCAGCAGCGCCGGGACGGGGGACTACGAGCAGTACTTC.

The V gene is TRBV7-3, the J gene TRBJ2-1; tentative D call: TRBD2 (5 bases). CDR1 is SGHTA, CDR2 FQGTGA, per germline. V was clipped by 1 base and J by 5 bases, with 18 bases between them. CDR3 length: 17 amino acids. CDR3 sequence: CASSLNPPETRDNEQFF. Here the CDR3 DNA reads TGTGCCAGCAGCTTAAACCCCCCCGAGACGAGGGACAATGAGCAGTTCTTC.

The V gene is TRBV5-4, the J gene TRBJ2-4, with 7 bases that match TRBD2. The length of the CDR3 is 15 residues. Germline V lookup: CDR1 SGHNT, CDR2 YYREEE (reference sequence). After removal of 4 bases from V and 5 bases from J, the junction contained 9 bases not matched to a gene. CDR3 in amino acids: CASSLRRESQNIQYF. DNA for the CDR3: TGTGCCAGCAGCCTACGGCGGGAGTCCCAAAACATTCAGTACTTC. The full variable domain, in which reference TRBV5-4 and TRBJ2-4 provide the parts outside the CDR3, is ETGVTQSPTHLIKTRGQQVTLRCSSQSGHNTVSWYQQALGQGPQFIFQYYREEENGRGNFPPRFSGLQFPNYSSELNVNALELDDSALYLCASSLRRESQNIQYFGAGTRLSVL.

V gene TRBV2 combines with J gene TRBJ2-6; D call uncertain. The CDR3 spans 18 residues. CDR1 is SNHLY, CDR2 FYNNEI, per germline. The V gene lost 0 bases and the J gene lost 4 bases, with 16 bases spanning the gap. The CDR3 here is CASSEALPRMTGANVLTF. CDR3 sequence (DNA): TGTGCCAGCAGTGAAGCGCTTCCAAGAATGACCGGGGCCAACGTCCTGACTTTC.

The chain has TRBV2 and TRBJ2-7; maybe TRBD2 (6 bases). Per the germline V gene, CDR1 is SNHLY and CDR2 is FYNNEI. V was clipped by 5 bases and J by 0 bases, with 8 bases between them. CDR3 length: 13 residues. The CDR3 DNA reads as TGTGCCAGCAGTCGGGGAGGCTCCTACGAGCAGTACTTC. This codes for CASSRGGSYEQYF.

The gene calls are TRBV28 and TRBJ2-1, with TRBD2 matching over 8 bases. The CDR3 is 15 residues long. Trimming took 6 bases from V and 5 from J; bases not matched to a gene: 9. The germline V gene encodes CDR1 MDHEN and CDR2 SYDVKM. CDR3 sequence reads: CASRDGRGDHNEQFF. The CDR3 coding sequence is TGTGCCAGCAGGGATGGGCGGGGGGATCACAATGAGCAGTTCTTC.

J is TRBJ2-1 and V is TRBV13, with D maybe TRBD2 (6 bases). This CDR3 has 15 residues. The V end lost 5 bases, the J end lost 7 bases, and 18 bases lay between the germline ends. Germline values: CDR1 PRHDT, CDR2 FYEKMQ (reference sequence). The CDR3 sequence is CASSRRGSGPNEQFF. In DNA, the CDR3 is TGTGCCAGCAGCCGTCGAGGTAGCGGTCCAAATGAGCAGTTCTTC.

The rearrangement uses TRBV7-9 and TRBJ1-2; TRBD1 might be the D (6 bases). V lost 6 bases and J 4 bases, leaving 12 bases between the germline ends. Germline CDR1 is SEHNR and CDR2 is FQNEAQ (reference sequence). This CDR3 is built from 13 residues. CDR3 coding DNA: TGTGCCAGCAGTCGGGGGGCATCCTATGGCTACACCTTC. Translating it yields CASSRGASYGYTF.

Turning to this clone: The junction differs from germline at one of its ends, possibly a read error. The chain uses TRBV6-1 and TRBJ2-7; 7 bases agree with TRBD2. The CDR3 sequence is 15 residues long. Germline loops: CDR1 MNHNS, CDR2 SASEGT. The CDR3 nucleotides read TGTGCCAGCAGTGAAGGATCCGGGGGGTCCTACGAGCAGCACTTC. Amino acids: CASSEGSGGSYEQHF.

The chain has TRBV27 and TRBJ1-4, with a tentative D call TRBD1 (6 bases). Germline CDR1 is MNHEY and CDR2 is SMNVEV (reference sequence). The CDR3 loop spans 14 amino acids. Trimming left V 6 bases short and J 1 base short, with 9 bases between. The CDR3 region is CASSTDRTNEKLFF. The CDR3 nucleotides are TGTGCCAGCAGCACGGACAGAACTAATGAAAAACTGTTTTTT.

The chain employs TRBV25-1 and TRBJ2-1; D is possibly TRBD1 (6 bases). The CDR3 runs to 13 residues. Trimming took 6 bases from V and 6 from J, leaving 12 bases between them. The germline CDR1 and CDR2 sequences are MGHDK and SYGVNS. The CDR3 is CASRQGLGNEQFF. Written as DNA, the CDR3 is TGTGCCAGCAGGCAGGGGCTCGGCAATGAGCAGTTCTTC.

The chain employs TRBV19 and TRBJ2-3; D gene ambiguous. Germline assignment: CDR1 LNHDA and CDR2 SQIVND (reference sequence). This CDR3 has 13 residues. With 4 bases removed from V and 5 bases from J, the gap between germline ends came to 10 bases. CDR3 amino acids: CASSTSLVDTQYF. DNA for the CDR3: TGTGCCAGTAGTACCTCTTTGGTAGATACGCAGTATTTT.

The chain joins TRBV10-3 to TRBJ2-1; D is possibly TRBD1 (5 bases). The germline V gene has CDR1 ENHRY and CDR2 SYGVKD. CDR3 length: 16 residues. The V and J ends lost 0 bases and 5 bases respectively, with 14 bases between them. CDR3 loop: CAISESLGAINNEQFF. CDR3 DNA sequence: TGTGCCATCAGTGAGTCGTTAGGGGCGATAAACAATGAGCAGTTCTTC.

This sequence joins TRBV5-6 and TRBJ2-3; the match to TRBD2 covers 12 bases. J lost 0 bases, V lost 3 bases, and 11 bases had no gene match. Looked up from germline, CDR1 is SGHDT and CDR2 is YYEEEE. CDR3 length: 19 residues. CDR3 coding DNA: TGTGCCAGCAGCTATAGTTTGGCTAGCGGGGGGGCTAGCACAGATACGCAGTATTTT. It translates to CASSYSLASGGASTDTQYF.

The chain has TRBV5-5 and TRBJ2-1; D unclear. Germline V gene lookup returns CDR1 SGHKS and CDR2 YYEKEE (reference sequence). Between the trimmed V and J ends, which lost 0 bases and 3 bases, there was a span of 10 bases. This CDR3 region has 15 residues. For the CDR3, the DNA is TGTGCCAGCAGCTTGGAAGGGATCTACTACAATGAGCAGTTCTTC. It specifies CASSLEGIYYNEQFF.

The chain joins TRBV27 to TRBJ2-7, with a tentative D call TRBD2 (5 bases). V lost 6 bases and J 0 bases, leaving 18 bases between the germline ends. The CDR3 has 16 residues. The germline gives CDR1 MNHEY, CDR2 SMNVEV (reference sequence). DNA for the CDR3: TGTGCCAGCAGCCCATGGGCGGGCGCGAGCTCCTACGAGCAGTACTTC. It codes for CASSPWAGASSYEQYF.

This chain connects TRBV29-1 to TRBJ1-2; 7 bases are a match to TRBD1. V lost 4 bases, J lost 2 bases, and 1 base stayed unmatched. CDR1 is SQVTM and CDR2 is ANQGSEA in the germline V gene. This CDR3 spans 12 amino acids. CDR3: CSVGQGNYGYTF. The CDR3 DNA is TGCAGCGTTGGACAGGGAAACTATGGCTACACCTTC.

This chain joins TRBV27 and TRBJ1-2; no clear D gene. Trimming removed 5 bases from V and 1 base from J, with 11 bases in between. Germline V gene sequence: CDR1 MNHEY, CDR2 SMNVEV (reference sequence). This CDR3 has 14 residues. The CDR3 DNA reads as TGTGCCAGCAGTAGGAGGAATCTTAACTATGGCTACACCTTC. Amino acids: CASSRRNLNYGYTF.

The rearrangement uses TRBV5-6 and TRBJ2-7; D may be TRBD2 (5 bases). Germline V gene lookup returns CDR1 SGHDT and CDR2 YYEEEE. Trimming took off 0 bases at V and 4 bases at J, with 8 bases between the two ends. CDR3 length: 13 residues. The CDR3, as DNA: TGTGCCAGCAGCTTGGGTGGGAGATACGAGCAGTACTTC. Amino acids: CASSLGGRYEQYF.

CDR3 loop: CASRGIREGANEKLFF. The DNA of the CDR3 is TGCGCCAGCAGAGGGATCCGGGAGGGAGCTAATGAAAAACTGTTTTTT. The chain uses TRBV10-2 and TRBJ1-4; D remains ambiguous. The CDR3 extends over 16 amino acids. Germline V lookup: CDR1 WSHSY, CDR2 SAAADI. Trimming stripped 6 bases from V and 3 bases from J, with 17 bases between.

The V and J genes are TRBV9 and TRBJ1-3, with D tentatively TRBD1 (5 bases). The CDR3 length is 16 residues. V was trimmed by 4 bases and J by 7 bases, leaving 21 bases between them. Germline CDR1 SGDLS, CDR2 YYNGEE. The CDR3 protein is CASSSRAGGTLNTIYF. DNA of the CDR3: TGTGCCAGCAGCTCCCGCGCGGGCGGGACCCTTAACACCATATATTTT.